This TCR beta chain was retrieved from a study of molecular identifiers for immune sequencing clone quantification. As to this clonotype: The antigen is unknown.

Losses at the gene ends were 4 bases for V and 2 bases for J; bases not matched to a gene: 4. The CDR3 sequence is 14 residues long. CDR1 and CDR2 from the germline V gene are LNHDA and SQIVND (reference sequence). Each CDR3 protein gets one entry after TCRdb re-called the PCR reads with MiXCR. This table has just under 650,000 distinct CDR3 sequences, 20% appearing once. General study points: Detection of one spiked Jurkat cell's TCR RNA reportedly worked in 1 million or so naive cells. Highly expanded clone sizes could be underestimated by identical TCR molecules that share a barcode.

This receptor was taken from a human donor in good health. Some libraries in this study had Jurkat cell RNA spiked in. The chain uses TRBV19 and TRBJ2-7; 8 bases match TRBD1. The specimen was naive CD8+ T cells from blood, with Jurkat cell RNA spiked in. Subset specified: FACS-sorted CD8+CD4-CCR7+CD45RA+ naive T cells. The CDR3 reads CASSTLGQAYEQYF. CDR3 sequence (DNA): TGTGCCAGTAGTACACTGGGACAGGCCTACGAGCAGTACTTC.